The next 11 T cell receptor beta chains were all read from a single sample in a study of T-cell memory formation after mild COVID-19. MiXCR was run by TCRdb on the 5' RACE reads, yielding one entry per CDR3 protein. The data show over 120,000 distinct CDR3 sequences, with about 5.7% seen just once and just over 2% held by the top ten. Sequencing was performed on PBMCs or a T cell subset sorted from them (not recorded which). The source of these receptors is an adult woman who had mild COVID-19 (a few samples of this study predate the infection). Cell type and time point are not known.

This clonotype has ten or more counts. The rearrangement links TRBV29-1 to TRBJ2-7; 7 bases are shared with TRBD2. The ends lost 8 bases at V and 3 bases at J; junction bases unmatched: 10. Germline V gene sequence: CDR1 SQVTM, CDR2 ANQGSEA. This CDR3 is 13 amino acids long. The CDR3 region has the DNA TGCAGCTCCTGGGGGGGAAAGGGCTACGAGCAGTACTTC. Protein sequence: CSSWGGKGYEQYF.

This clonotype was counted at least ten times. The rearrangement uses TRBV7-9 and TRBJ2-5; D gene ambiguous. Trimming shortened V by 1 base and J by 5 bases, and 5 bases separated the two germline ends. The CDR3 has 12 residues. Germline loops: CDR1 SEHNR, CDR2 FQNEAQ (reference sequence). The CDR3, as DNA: TGTGCCAGCAGCTTAGTATTGGAGACCCAGTACTTC. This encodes CASSLVLETQYF.

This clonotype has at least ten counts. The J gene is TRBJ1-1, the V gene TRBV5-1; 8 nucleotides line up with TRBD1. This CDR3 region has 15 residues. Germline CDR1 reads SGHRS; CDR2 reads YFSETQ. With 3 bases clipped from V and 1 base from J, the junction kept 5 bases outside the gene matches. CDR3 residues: CASSWQGASNTEAFF. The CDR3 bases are TGCGCCAGCAGCTGGCAGGGGGCCTCGAACACTGAAGCTTTCTTT.

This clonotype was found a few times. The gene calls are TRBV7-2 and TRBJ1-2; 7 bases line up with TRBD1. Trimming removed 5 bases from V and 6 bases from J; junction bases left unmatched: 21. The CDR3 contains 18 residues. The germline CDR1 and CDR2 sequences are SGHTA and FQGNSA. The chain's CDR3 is CASSPIYTRTGEGDGYTF. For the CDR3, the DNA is TGTGCCAGCAGCCCAATCTACACCCGGACAGGTGAAGGGGATGGCTACACCTTC.

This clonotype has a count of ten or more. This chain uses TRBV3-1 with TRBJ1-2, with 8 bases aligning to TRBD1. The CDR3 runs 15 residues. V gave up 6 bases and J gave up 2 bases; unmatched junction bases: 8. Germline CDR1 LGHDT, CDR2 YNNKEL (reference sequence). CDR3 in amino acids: CASRPQTGANYGYTF. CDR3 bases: TGTGCCAGCAGACCTCAGACAGGGGCCAACTATGGCTACACCTTC.

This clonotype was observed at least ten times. CDR3 in DNA: TGTGCCAGCAGCTTACAGGGGAGCACAGATACGCAGTATTTT. Its translation is CASSLQGSTDTQYF. This chain links TRBV11-3 with TRBJ2-3; D possibly corresponds to TRBD1 (6 bases). Germline V lookup: CDR1 SGHNT, CDR2 YENEEA. The ends were cut back, 2 bases at V and 0 bases at J, with 6 bases in the middle. This CDR3 is 14 amino acids long.

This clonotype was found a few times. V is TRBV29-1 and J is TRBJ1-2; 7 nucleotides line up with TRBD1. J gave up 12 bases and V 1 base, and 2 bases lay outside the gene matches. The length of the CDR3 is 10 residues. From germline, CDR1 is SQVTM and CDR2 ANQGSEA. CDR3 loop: CSVEVQGNTF. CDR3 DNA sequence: TGCAGCGTTGAAGTACAGGGGAACACCTTC. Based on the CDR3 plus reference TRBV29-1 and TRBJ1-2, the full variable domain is SAVISQKPSRDICQRGTSLTIQCQVDSQVTMMFWYRQQPGQSLTLIATANQGSEATYESGFVIDKFPISRPNLTFSTLTVSNMSPEDSSIYLCSVEVQGNTFGSGTRLTVV.

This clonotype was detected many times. The CDR3 DNA sequence: TGTGCCAGCAGTTTAGGTGGAGGGTCGGGTGAGCAGTTCTTC. It codes for CASSLGGGSGEQFF. The chain combines TRBV12-3 or TRBV12-4 with TRBJ2-1, with TRBD2 as a possible D gene (6 bases). V lost 1 base and J lost 9, with 13 bases in between. The CDR3 sequence is 14 residues long.

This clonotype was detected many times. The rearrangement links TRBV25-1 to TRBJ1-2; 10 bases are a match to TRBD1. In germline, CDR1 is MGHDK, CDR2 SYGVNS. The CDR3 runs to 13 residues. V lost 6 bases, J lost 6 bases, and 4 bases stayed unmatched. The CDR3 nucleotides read TGTGCCAGCAGGGAGACAGGGGGCAATGGCTACACCTTC. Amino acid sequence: CASRETGGNGYTF.

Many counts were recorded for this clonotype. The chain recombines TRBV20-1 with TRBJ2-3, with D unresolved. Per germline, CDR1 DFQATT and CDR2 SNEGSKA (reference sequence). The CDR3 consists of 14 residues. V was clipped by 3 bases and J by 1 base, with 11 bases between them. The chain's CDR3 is CSASRGTGTDTQYF. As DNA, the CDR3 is TGCAGTGCTAGTCGTGGAACCGGCACAGATACGCAGTATTTT.

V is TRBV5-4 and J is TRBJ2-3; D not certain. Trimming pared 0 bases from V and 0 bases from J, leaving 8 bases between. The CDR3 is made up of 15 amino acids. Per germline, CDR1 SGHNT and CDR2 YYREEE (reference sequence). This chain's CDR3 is CASSLGWMSTDTQYF. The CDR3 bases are TGTGCCAGCAGCTTGGGTTGGATGAGCACAGATACGCAGTATTTT.